This T cell receptor beta chain was found in a study of blood T cell repertoires in COVID-19. Data came from immunoSEQ multiplex PCR; TCRdb stores just in-frame clones and leaves some out. The sample shows about 210,000 clones, over 75% of them seen only once. Germline trimming cut 6 bases from V and 1 base from J; bases unmatched to any gene: 3. Germline V gives CDR1 MNHEY, CDR2 SMNVEV (reference sequence). This CDR3 region has 14 residues. This TCR was sampled from a middle-aged woman with acute or convalescent COVID-19. The chain is built from TRBV27 and TRBJ1-3, with TRBD1 matching 7 bases. Sequencing was done on a sample of peripheral blood. This CDR3 reads CASSLQGSGNTIYF. CDR3 in DNA: TGTGCCAGCAGCCTACAGGGGTCTGGAAACACCATATATTTT.